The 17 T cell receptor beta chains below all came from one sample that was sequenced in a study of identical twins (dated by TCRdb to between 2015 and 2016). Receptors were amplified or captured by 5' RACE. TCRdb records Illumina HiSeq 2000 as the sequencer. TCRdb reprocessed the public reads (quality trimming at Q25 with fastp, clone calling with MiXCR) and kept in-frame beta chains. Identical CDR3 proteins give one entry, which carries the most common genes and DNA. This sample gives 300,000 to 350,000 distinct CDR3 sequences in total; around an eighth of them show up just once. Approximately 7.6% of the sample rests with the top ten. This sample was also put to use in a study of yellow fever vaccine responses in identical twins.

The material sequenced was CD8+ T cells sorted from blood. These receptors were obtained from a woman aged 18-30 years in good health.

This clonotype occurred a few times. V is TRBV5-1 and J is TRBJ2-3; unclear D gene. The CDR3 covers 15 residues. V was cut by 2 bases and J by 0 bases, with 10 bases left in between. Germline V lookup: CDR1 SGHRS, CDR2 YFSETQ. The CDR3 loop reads CASSFFLGSTDTQYF. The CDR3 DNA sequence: TGCGCCAGCAGCTTTTTCCTCGGTAGCACAGATACGCAGTATTTT.

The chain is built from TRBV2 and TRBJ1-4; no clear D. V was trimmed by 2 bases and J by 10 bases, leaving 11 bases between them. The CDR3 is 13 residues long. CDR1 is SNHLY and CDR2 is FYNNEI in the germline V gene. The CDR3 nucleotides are TGTGCCAGCAGTGAACCAGGTTATGGAAAACTGTTTTTT. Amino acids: CASSEPGYGKLFF.

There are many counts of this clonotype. The CDR3 loop is CSVATGGPTYEQYF. DNA for the CDR3: TGCAGCGTTGCTACAGGGGGCCCAACCTACGAGCAGTACTTC. The rearrangement uses TRBV29-1 and TRBJ2-7; TRBD1 matches at 9 bases. Looked up from germline, CDR1 is SQVTM and CDR2 is ANQGSEA. The CDR3 sequence is 14 residues long. V was clipped by 4 bases and J by 2 bases; unmatched bases: 6.

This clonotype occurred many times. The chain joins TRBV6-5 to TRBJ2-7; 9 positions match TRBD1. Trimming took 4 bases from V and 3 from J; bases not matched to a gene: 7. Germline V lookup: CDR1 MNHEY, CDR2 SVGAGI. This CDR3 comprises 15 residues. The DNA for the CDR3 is TGTGCCAGCAGTTCGGGACAGGGTGAAGTCTACGAGCAGTACTTC. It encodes CASSSGQGEVYEQYF.

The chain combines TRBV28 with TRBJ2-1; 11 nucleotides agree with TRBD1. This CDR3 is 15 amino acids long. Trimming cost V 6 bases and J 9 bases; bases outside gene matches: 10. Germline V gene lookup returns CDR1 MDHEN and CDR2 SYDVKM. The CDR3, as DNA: TGTGCCAGCAGGGGGACAGGGGGATTCTACGGTGAGCAGTTCTTC. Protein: CASRGTGGFYGEQFF. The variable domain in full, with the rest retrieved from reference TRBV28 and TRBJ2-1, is DVKVTQSSRYLVKRTGEKVFLECVQDMDHENMFWYRQDPGLGLRLIYFSYDVKMKEKGDIPEGYSVSREKKERFSLILESASTNQTSMYLCASRGTGGFYGEQFFGPGTRLTVL.

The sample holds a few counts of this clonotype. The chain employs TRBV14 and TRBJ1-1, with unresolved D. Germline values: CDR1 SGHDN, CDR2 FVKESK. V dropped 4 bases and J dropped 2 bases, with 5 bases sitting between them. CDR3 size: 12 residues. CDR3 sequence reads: CASSPYNTEAFF. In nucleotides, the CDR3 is TGTGCCAGCAGCCCTTATAACACTGAAGCTTTCTTT. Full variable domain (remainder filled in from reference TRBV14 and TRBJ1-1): EAGVTQFPSHSVIEKGQTVTLRCDPISGHDNLYWYRRVMGKEIKFLLHFVKESKQDESGMPNNRFLAERTGGTYSTLKVQPAELEDSGVYFCASSPYNTEAFFGQGTRLTVV.

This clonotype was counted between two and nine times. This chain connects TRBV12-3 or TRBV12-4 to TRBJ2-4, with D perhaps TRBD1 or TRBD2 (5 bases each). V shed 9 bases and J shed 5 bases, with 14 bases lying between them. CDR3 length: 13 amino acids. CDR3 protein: CASLKGTENIQYF. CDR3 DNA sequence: TGTGCCAGTTTAAAAGGGACCGAAAACATTCAGTACTTC.

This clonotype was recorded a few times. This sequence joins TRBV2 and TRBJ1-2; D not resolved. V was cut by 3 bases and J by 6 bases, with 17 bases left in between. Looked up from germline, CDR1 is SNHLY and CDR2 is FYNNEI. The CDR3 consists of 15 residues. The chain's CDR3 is CASSDLGRVVDGYTF. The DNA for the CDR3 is TGTGCCAGCAGTGATTTGGGAAGGGTAGTGGATGGCTACACCTTC.

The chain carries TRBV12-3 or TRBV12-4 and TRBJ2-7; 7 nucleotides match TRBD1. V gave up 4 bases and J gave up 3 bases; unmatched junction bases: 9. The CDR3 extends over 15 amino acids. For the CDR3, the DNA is TGTGCCAGCAGTTCCCTTTCGAGGGACAGCTACGAGCAGTACGTC. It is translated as CASSSLSRDSYEQYV.

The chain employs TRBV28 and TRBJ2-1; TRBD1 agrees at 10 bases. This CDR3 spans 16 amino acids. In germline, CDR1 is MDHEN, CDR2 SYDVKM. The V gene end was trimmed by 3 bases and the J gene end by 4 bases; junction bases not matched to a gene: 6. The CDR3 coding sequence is TGTGCCAGCAGTTTTACCGGGACAGGGGTATACAATGAGCAGTTCTTC. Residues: CASSFTGTGVYNEQFF.

The DNA for the CDR3 is TGTGCCAGCAGCGGACTGAGCGGGAGGGTGGATGAGCAGTTCTTC. It codes for CASSGLSGRVDEQFF. This chain connects TRBV9 to TRBJ2-1, with 10 bases matching TRBD2. This CDR3 has 15 amino acids. Germline CDR1 SGDLS, CDR2 YYNGEE. The J segment lost 8 bases and the V segment lost 3 bases, leaving 8 bases of the junction unmatched.

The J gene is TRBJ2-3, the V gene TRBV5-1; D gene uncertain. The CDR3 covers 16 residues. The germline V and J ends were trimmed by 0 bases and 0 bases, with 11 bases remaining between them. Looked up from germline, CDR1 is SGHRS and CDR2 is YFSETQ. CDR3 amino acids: CASSLAYDFSTDTQYF. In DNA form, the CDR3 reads TGCGCCAGCAGCTTGGCTTACGACTTTAGCACAGATACGCAGTATTTT.

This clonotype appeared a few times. Here the CDR3 reads CASIGGFGTEAFF. The DNA for the CDR3 is TGTGCCAGCATCGGGGGGTTCGGCACTGAAGCTTTCTTT. V and J are TRBV6-1 and TRBJ1-1, with D perhaps TRBD1 (5 bases). Germline assignment: CDR1 MNHNS and CDR2 SASEGT. The V and J ends lost 7 bases and 4 bases respectively, with 13 bases between them. The CDR3 sequence is 13 residues long.

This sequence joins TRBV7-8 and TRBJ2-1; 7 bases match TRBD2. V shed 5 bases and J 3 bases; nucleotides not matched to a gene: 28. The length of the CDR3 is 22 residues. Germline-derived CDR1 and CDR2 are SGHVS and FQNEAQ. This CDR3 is CASSRSLAGEAQTFAFYNEQFF. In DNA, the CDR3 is TGTGCCAGCAGCCGTAGTCTGGCGGGAGAGGCCCAAACGTTTGCCTTCTACAATGAGCAGTTCTTC.

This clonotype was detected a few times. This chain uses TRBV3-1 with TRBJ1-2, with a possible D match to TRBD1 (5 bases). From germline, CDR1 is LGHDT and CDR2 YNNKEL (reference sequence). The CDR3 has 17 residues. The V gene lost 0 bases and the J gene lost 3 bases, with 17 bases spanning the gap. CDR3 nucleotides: TGTGCCAGCAGCCAAGATAGGTCCGGGACCATTCACTATGGCTACACCTTC. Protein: CASSQDRSGTIHYGYTF.

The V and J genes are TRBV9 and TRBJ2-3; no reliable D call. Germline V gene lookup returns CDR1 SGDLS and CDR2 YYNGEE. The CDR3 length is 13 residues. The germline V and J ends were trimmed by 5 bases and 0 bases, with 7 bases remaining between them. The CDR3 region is CASRGSSTDTQYF. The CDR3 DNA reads TGTGCCAGCAGGGGGTCTAGCACAGATACGCAGTATTTT.

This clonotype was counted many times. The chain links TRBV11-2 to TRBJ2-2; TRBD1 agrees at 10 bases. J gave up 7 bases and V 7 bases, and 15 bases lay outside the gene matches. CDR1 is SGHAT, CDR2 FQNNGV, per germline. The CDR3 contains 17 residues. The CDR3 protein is CASTSRDRGPLVGELFF. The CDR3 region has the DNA TGTGCCAGCACCTCCCGGGACAGGGGTCCCCTCGTCGGGGAGCTGTTTTTT.